What follows is one T cell receptor (beta chain) and its context. Its target is unknown. The sample originates from a study of CD8 T cells in Susac syndrome. General study findings and limits: The study conceded that relatively few individuals underwent its TCR sequencing and HLA analysis.

RNA in amounts of 0.5 to 1 ug was reverse transcribed with random hexamers. TCRdb re-called the immunoSEQ multiplex PCR reads through MiXCR, storing one row per CDR3 protein. The sample has about 80,000 distinct CDR3 sequences; roughly 95% are singletons. CDR3 length equals 12 residues. CDR1 and CDR2 (germline): DFQATT, SNEGSKA (reference sequence). Trimming pared 5 bases from V and 5 bases from J, leaving 10 bases between. The rearrangement joins TRBV20-1 to TRBJ1-5; D perhaps matches TRBD1 (6 bases). Sequences were obtained from CD8+ T cells from PBMCs. This receptor was identified in a human donor with Susac syndrome. CDR3 sequence: CSAESGDQPQHF. The CDR3 nucleotides are TGCAGTGCTGAATCAGGGGATCAGCCCCAGCATTTT.